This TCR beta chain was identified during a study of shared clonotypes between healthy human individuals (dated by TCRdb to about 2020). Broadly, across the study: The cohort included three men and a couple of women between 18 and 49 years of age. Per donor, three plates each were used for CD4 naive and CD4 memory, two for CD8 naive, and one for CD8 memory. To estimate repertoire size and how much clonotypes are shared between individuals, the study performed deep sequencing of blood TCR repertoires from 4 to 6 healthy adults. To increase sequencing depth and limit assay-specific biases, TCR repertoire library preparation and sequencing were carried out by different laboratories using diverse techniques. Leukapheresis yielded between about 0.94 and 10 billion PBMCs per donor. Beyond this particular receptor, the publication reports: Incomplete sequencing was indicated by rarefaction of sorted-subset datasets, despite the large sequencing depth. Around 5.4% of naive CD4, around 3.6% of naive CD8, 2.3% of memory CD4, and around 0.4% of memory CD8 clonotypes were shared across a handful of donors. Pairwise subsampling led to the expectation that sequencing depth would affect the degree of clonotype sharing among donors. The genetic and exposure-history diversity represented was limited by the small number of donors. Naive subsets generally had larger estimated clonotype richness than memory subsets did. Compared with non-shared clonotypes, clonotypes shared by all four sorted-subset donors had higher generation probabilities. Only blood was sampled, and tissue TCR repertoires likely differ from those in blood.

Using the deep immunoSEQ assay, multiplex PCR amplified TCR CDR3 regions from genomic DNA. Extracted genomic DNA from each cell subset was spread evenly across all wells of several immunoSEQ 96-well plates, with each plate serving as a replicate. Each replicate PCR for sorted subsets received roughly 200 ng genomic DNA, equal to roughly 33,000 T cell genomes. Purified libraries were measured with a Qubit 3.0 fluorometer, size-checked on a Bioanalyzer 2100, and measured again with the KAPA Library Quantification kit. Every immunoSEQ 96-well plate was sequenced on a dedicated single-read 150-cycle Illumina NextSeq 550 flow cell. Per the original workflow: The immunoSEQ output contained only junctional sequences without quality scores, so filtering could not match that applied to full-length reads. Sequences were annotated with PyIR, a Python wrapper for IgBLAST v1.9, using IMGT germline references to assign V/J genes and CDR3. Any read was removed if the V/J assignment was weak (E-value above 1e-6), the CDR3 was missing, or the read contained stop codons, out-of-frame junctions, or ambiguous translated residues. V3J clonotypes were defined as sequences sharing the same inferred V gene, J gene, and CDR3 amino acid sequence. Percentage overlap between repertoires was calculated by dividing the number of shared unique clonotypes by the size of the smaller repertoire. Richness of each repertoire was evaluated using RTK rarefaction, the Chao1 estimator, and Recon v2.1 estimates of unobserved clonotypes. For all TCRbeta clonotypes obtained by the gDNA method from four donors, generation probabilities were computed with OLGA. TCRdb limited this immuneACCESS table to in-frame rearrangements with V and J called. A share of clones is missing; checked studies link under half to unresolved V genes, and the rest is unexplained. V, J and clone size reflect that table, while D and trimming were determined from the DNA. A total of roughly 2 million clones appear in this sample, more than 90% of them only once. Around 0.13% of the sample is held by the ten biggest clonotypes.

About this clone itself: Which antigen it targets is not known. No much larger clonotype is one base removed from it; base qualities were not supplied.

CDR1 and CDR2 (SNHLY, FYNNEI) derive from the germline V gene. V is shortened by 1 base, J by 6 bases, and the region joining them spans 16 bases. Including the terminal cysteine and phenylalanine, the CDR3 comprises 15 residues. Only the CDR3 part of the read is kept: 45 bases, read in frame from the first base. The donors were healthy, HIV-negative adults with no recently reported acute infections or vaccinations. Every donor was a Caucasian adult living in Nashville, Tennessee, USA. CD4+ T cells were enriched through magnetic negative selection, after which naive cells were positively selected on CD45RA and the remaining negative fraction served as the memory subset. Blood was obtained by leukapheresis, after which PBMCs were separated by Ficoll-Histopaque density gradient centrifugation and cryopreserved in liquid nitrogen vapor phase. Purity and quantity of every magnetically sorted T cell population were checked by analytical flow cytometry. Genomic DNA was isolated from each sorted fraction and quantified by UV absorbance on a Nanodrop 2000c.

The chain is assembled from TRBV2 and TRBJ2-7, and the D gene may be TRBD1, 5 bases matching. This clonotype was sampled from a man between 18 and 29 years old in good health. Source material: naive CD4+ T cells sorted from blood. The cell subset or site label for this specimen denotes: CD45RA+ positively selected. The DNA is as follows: TGTGCCAGCAGTGAAGTGGAGACAGCCGTACCCGAGCAGTACTTC. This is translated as CASSEVETAVPEQYF.